Listed below are T cell receptor beta chains from one sample, sequenced in a study of Graves' ophthalmopathy and Graves' hyperthyroidism. Via MiXCR, TCRdb re-called the multiplex PCR reads, giving one row per CDR3 protein. Among about 500,000 distinct CDR3 sequences listed, under 15% were seen once. The sample comprised blood. These receptors were obtained from a woman in her thirties with Graves' ophthalmopathy. CDR3s include the opening cysteine and the closing phenylalanine or tryptophan. The order of the fields is V gene, J gene, CDR3 length, clone size, D gene, CDR3 protein, CDR3 DNA. A D gene is named only where the DNA matches it firmly. Sizes are listed as once, few, many or a size class.

v_call: TRBV2
j_call: TRBJ2-5
cdr3_length: 13
clone_size: few
d_call: -
cdr3_aa: CASRQTAQETQYF
cdr3_nt: TGTGCCAGCCGGCAGACAGCTCAAGAGACCCAGTACTTC

v_call: TRBV6-2/TRBV6-3
j_call: TRBJ1-1
cdr3_length: 19
clone_size: few
d_call: TRBD1
cdr3_aa: CASSLTPHDRGVGNTEAFF
cdr3_nt: TGTGCCAGCAGCCTGACCCCCCATGACAGGGGCGTTGGGAACACTGAAGCTTTCTTT

v_call: TRBV6-5
j_call: TRBJ1-2
cdr3_length: 11
clone_size: many
d_call: TRBD1
cdr3_aa: CASTRGDGYTF
cdr3_nt: TGTGCCAGCACCAGGGGGGATGGCTACACCTTC

v_call: TRBV6-2/TRBV6-3
j_call: TRBJ2-7
cdr3_length: 14
clone_size: many
d_call: -
cdr3_aa: CASTLPASSYEQYF
cdr3_nt: TGTGCCAGCACCTTGCCTGCGAGCTCCTACGAGCAGTACTTC

v_call: TRBV12-3/TRBV12-4
j_call: TRBJ2-7
cdr3_length: 14
clone_size: many
d_call: -
cdr3_aa: CASSPWGRRSEQYF
cdr3_nt: TGTGCCAGCAGTCCTTGGGGGAGAAGGTCCGAGCAGTACTTC

v_call: TRBV12-3/TRBV12-4
j_call: TRBJ2-7
cdr3_length: 13
clone_size: many
d_call: TRBD2
cdr3_aa: CASRIAGVYEQYF
cdr3_nt: TGTGCCAGCAGGATAGCGGGAGTATACGAGCAGTACTTC

v_call: TRBV10-3
j_call: TRBJ2-5
cdr3_length: 14
clone_size: many
d_call: TRBD1
cdr3_aa: CAISGTGGKKTQYF
cdr3_nt: TGTGCCATCAGTGGGACAGGGGGTAAGAAGACCCAGTACTTC

v_call: TRBV4-2
j_call: TRBJ1-1
cdr3_length: 15
clone_size: many
d_call: -
cdr3_aa: CASSQVLYGVDEAFF
cdr3_nt: TGTGCCAGCAGCCAAGTTCTATATGGAGTCGACGAAGCTTTCTTT

v_call: TRBV10-3
j_call: TRBJ2-5
cdr3_length: 13
clone_size: many
d_call: -
cdr3_aa: CAIRPSEQETQYF
cdr3_nt: TGTGCCATCAGACCAAGTGAACAAGAGACCCAGTACTTC

v_call: TRBV19
j_call: TRBJ1-1
cdr3_length: 15
clone_size: many
d_call: -
cdr3_aa: CASSNQGTSQNEAFF
cdr3_nt: TGTGCCAGTAGTAACCAAGGGACATCGCAGAATGAAGCTTTCTTT

v_call: TRBV28
j_call: TRBJ1-1
cdr3_length: 15
clone_size: many
d_call: -
cdr3_aa: CASSQLANTATEAFF
cdr3_nt: TGTGCCAGCAGCCAACTCGCCAATACCGCGACTGAAGCTTTCTTT

v_call: TRBV6-5
j_call: TRBJ1-1
cdr3_length: 13
clone_size: many
d_call: -
cdr3_aa: CASSKTLGTEAFF
cdr3_nt: TGTGCCAGCAGCAAAACCCTAGGCACGGAAGCTTTCTTT

v_call: TRBV13
j_call: TRBJ2-5
cdr3_length: 18
clone_size: many
d_call: TRBD2
cdr3_aa: CASSPPTSGGAGQETQYF
cdr3_nt: TGTGCCAGCAGCCCCCCGACTAGCGGGGGGGCCGGCCAAGAGACCCAGTACTTC